This TCR beta chain is from a study of T cell responses to AZD1222 COVID-19 vaccine. The study, taken as a whole, reports: Increased Spike-specific TCR breadth and depth were observed after two AZD1222 doses. Variant regions that are unmutated are reportedly the target of nearly half of spike-specific TCRs. Only after the peak T cell response were repertoires sampled.

Sequencing was performed with immunoSEQ multiplex PCR; in TCRdb, only in-frame clones are kept and a portion is missing. Among about 160,000 clones, about 89% were seen once, and the ten largest hold roughly 3.8%. This clone was seen only a few times. As yet, its antigen is unknown. The sequenced sample was peripheral blood, obtained 28 days after the second AZD1222 dose. The receptor was derived from an adult who received the AZD1222 COVID-19 vaccine.

The CDR3 coding sequence is TGTGCCAGCAGCGTAGCGAAGGACTATGGCTACACCTTC. Protein sequence: CASSVAKDYGYTF. V and J are TRBV11-2 and TRBJ1-2; D unclear. In germline, CDR1 is SGHAT, CDR2 FQNNGV. This CDR3 is 13 amino acids long. V lost 5 bases, J lost 3 bases, and 10 bases lay in between.